These 27 T cell receptor beta chains were all obtained from the same sample, sequenced in a study of T cell clones after liver transplantation. The assay was immunoSEQ multiplex PCR, and TCRdb's table has in-frame clones only and misses some. Here the sample spans 25,000 to 35,000 clones, 90% to 95% being singletons. This specimen was CD8+ T cells from blood, taken 12 months after liver transplant. The origin of the receptors is a human patient who received a liver transplant. Some T cells may have originated in the graft donor.

The V and J genes are TRBV7-2 and TRBJ2-7, with 14 nucleotides matching TRBD2. V was pared by 5 bases and J by 0 bases, with 3 bases of the junction left unmatched. Germline lookup yields CDR1 SGHTA and CDR2 FQGNSA. The CDR3 covers 16 residues. This CDR3 is CASSPGLAGGSYEQYF. In DNA, the CDR3 is TGTGCCAGCAGCCCCGGACTAGCGGGGGGCTCCTACGAGCAGTACTTC.

This sequence joins TRBV27 and TRBJ2-1; D gene uncertain. Germline assignment: CDR1 MNHEY and CDR2 SMNVEV (reference sequence). This CDR3 comprises 15 residues. The V gene lost 5 bases and the J gene lost 1 base, with 12 bases spanning the gap. The CDR3 DNA is TGTGCCAGCAGTGAAATAATCAGGTCCTACAATGAGCAGTTCTTC. This sequence encodes CASSEIIRSYNEQFF.

This clone is a singleton in its sample. V is TRBV6-1 and J is TRBJ2-7; D unclear. Germline V CDR1 and CDR2: MNHNS, SASEGT. V was cut by 3 bases and J by 1 base, with 13 bases left in between. This CDR3 contains 15 residues. CDR3 loop: CASSEADVKSYEQYF. In DNA form, the CDR3 reads TGTGCCAGCAGTGAGGCCGACGTCAAGTCCTACGAGCAGTACTTC.

This clone was seen only once. The rearrangement links TRBV5-6 to TRBJ2-1, with 7 positions matching TRBD2. The CDR3 loop spans 14 amino acids. Germline lookup yields CDR1 SGHDT and CDR2 YYEEEE. The V and J ends lost 0 bases and 10 bases, in that order; junction bases with no gene match: 7. The CDR3, as DNA: TGTGCCAGCAGCTTGGCCAATTGGGGAGGGGAGCAGTTCTTC. Its translation: CASSLANWGGEQFF.

V gene TRBV30 combines with J gene TRBJ1-1; D remains ambiguous. This CDR3 spans 12 amino acids. Trimming left V 4 bases short and J 0 bases short, with 6 bases between. Germline CDR1 GTSNPN, CDR2 SVGIG (reference sequence). CDR3 protein: CAWTGMNTEAFF. DNA for the CDR3: TGTGCCTGGACAGGCATGAACACTGAAGCTTTCTTT.

CDR3 sequence: CASSLGGQGIYEQYF. CDR3 DNA: TGTGCCAGCAGCTTGGGGGGACAGGGTATCTACGAGCAGTACTTC. The chain has TRBV7-9 and TRBJ2-7; 9 bases align to TRBD1. Looked up from germline, CDR1 is SEHNR and CDR2 is FQNEAQ (reference sequence). The CDR3 totals 15 residues. Unmatched junction bases numbered 6, after V lost 3 bases and J lost 3 bases. Using reference TRBV7-9 and TRBJ2-7 for the parts outside the CDR3, the full variable domain is DTGVSQNPRHKITKRGQNVTFRCDPISEHNRLYWYRQTLGQGPEFLTYFQNEAQLEKSRLLSDRFSAERPKGSFSTLEIQRTEQGDSAMYLCASSLGGQGIYEQYFGPGTRLTVT.

This chain connects TRBV27 to TRBJ1-1; TRBD1 is a possible D gene (5 bases). CDR1 and CDR2 from the germline V gene are MNHEY and SMNVEV (reference sequence). CDR3 length: 15 residues. Trimming left V 3 bases short and J 0 bases short, with 11 bases between. The CDR3 DNA reads as TGTGCCAGCAGTTTCGCGAGGGGCATGAACACTGAAGCTTTCTTT. Encoded protein: CASSFARGMNTEAFF.

The chain uses TRBV5-1 and TRBJ2-7, with 9 bases matching TRBD1. V was clipped by 1 base and J by 1 base; unmatched bases: 3. Germline V CDR1 and CDR2: SGHRS, YFSETQ. This CDR3 has 15 amino acids. CDR3 in amino acids: CASSLSTGGSYEQYF. In nucleotides, the CDR3 is TGCGCCAGCAGCTTGTCGACAGGGGGATCCTACGAGCAGTACTTC. The whole variable domain, remainder taken from reference TRBV5-1 and TRBJ2-7, is KAGVTQTPRYLIKTRGQQVTLSCSPISGHRSVSWYQQTPGQGLQFLFEYFSETQRNKGNFPGRFSGRQFSNSRSEMNVSTLELGDSALYLCASSLSTGGSYEQYFGPGTRLTVT.

For the CDR3, the DNA is TGTGCCAGCAGCCAGGGACAGCTAGCCAAAAACATTCAGTACTTC. It encodes CASSQGQLAKNIQYF. The rearrangement uses TRBV13 and TRBJ2-4; 7 nucleotides agree with TRBD1. CDR3 length: 15 amino acids. The germline V gene encodes CDR1 PRHDT and CDR2 FYEKMQ (reference sequence). Germline trimming cut 5 bases from V and 0 bases from J; bases unmatched to any gene: 4.

This clone was seen once. The chain couples TRBV9 to TRBJ2-1; the match to TRBD2 covers 8 bases. The germline V gene encodes CDR1 SGDLS and CDR2 YYNGEE. V shed 4 bases and J 8 bases; nucleotides not matched to a gene: 20. The CDR3 contains 18 residues. The CDR3 region has the DNA TGTGCCAGCAGCCCCCCCATAGGGTCGGGACTAGGTCACCATGAGCAGTTCTTC. Residues: CASSPPIGSGLGHHEQFF.

V and J are TRBV19 and TRBJ1-3; 7 nucleotides match TRBD1. This CDR3 is built from 15 residues. V was clipped by 3 bases and J by 6 bases; unmatched bases: 8. Germline-derived CDR1 and CDR2 are LNHDA and SQIVND (reference sequence). In DNA, the CDR3 is TGTGCCAGTAGTATCGACAGGGACATCCTAAACACCATATATTTT. It specifies CASSIDRDILNTIYF.

This chain joins TRBV21-1 and TRBJ2-7; TRBD1, the D gene given by the table, was not confirmed from the DNA. TRBV21-1 is labeled a pseudogene. There are 13 residues in the CDR3. CDR3 DNA sequence: TGTGCCAGCAGCAAAGAACGAACAGGGGATCAGTACTTC. Its protein product is CASSKERTGDQYF.

This rearrangement joins TRBV11-3 to TRBJ2-1; D is unclear. The V gene lost 0 bases and the J gene lost 7 bases, with 10 bases spanning the gap. The CDR3 covers 14 residues. The germline gives CDR1 SGHNT, CDR2 YENEEA. DNA for the CDR3: TGTGCCAGCAGCTTAGATGGCAGGTGGAATGAGCAGTTCTTC. Translating it yields CASSLDGRWNEQFF.

The chain links TRBV27 to TRBJ2-1, with no clear D. The germline V gene has CDR1 MNHEY and CDR2 SMNVEV (reference sequence). This CDR3 is 13 amino acids long. V was shortened by 1 base and J by 7 bases, with 8 bases between the two germline ends. CDR3 sequence: CASSLLDGNEQFF. The CDR3 DNA reads TGTGCCAGCAGTTTATTGGATGGGAATGAGCAGTTCTTC.

This chain links TRBV29-1 with TRBJ1-1; TRBD1 aligns across 9 bases. The CDR3 length is 18 residues. Looked up from germline, CDR1 is SQVTM and CDR2 is ANQGSEA. The ends lost 6 bases at V and 4 bases at J; junction bases unmatched: 21. CDR3 nucleotides: TGCAGCGTATGGTTCCCCCCCAGACAGGGGGATTTGAGCACTGAAGCTTTCTTT. This gives the protein CSVWFPPRQGDLSTEAFF.

The chain recombines TRBV2 with TRBJ1-5, with TRBD1 as a possible D gene (6 bases). In germline, CDR1 is SNHLY, CDR2 FYNNEI. The V gene lost 7 bases and the J gene lost 5 bases, with 18 bases spanning the gap. The CDR3 consists of 15 residues. The DNA for the CDR3 is TGTGCCAGCAATACCCGGGGGGCGGGGGATCAGCCCCAGCATTTT. Protein: CASNTRGAGDQPQHF.

The chain joins TRBV2 to TRBJ2-7, with a weak D call TRBD1 (5 bases). The CDR3 loop spans 14 amino acids. Per the germline V gene, CDR1 is SNHLY and CDR2 is FYNNEI. The V and J ends lost 3 bases and 1 base respectively, with 10 bases between them. CDR3 sequence reads: CASSDTTASYEQYF. DNA of the CDR3: TGTGCCAGCAGTGATACGACAGCATCCTACGAGCAGTACTTC.

The chain recombines TRBV4-1 with TRBJ2-3; D possibly corresponds to TRBD2 (5 bases). The germline V gene encodes CDR1 MGHRA and CDR2 YSYEKL. Trimming left V 4 bases short and J 8 bases short, with 10 bases between. This CDR3 comprises 12 residues. The CDR3 loop is CASSPGGGTQYF. CDR3 nucleotides: TGCGCCAGCAGCCCCGGAGGCGGTACGCAGTATTTT.

V usage is TRBV4-1 and J usage is TRBJ1-5, with a tentative D call TRBD1 (6 bases). In germline, CDR1 is MGHRA, CDR2 YSYEKL. The CDR3 sequence is 13 residues long. Trimming pared 3 bases from V and 4 bases from J, leaving 7 bases between. CDR3 in DNA: TGCGCCAGCAGCCATGGACAGAATCAGCCCCAGCATTTT. Its translation: CASSHGQNQPQHF.

In this sample, this clone turned up once. V usage is TRBV27 and J usage is TRBJ2-1; 7 positions match TRBD2. V shed 7 bases, J shed 8 bases, and the junction held 11 bases outside the gene matches. Per germline, CDR1 MNHEY and CDR2 SMNVEV (reference sequence). This CDR3 region has 14 residues. The CDR3 DNA reads as TGTGCCAGCAAAGCGGCACTAGCGATGGATGAGCAGTTCTTC. Translated: CASKAALAMDEQFF.

The CDR3 region is CASSKLAGGRETQYF. Written as DNA, the CDR3 is TGTGCCAGCAGCAAACTAGCGGGAGGGAGAGAGACCCAGTACTTC. V gene TRBV5-6 combines with J gene TRBJ2-5; 13 positions match TRBD2. V lost 4 bases, J lost 4 bases, and 4 bases stayed unmatched. This CDR3 comprises 15 residues. The germline V gene encodes CDR1 SGHDT and CDR2 YYEEEE.

The J gene is TRBJ2-1, the V gene TRBV7-6, with D perhaps matching TRBD1 (5 bases). V lost 1 base and J lost 10, with 11 bases in between. Germline-derived CDR1 and CDR2 are SGHVS and FNYEAQ. The CDR3 consists of 13 residues. The chain's CDR3 is CASSLGQGPEQFF. The CDR3, as DNA: TGTGCCAGCAGCTTAGGCCAGGGCCCCGAGCAGTTCTTC.

This sequence joins TRBV11-3 and TRBJ1-1; D is ambiguous. The V end lost 1 base, the J end lost 0 bases, and 12 bases lay between the germline ends. Germline V CDR1 and CDR2: SGHNT, YENEEA. The CDR3 is made up of 16 amino acids. CDR3 sequence reads: CASSLGATFMNTEAFF. DNA of the CDR3: TGTGCCAGCAGCTTAGGGGCAACGTTTATGAACACTGAAGCTTTCTTT. The whole variable domain, filled in from reference TRBV11-3 and TRBJ1-1, reads EAGVVQSPRYKIIEKKQPVAFWCNPISGHNTLYWYLQNLGQGPELLIRYENEEAVDDSQLPKDRFSAERLKGVDSTLKIQPAELGDSAVYLCASSLGATFMNTEAFFGQGTRLTVV.

The V and J genes are TRBV28 and TRBJ2-7, with D maybe TRBD1 (6 bases). Germline V lookup: CDR1 MDHEN, CDR2 SYDVKM. The V and J ends lost 6 bases and 3 bases respectively, with 9 bases between them. The CDR3 is 12 residues long. The CDR3 DNA reads as TGTGCCAGCAGCCCCAGGGGCTACGAGCAGTACTTC. Translated, it gives CASSPRGYEQYF.

CDR3 loop: CSVEENSGYGYTF. The DNA for the CDR3 is TGCAGCGTTGAGGAGAACAGCGGCTATGGCTACACCTTC. V and J are TRBV29-1 and TRBJ1-2; D remains ambiguous. The CDR3 has 13 residues. CDR1 and CDR2 from the germline V gene are SQVTM and ANQGSEA. V was trimmed by 3 bases and J by 4 bases, leaving 12 bases between them.

This clone was recorded only once. The V and J genes are TRBV27 and TRBJ2-7; D could derive from TRBD1 or TRBD2 (5 bases each). Between the trimmed V and J ends, which lost 5 bases and 4 bases, there was a span of 15 bases. This CDR3 has 14 amino acids. Germline lookup yields CDR1 MNHEY and CDR2 SMNVEV (reference sequence). This CDR3 reads CASSKQPGRYEQYF. The CDR3 DNA reads as TGTGCCAGCAGTAAACAACCGGGACGTTACGAGCAGTACTTC.

This chain uses TRBV7-9 with TRBJ2-3; the match to TRBD2 covers 9 bases. With 5 bases clipped from V and 2 bases from J, the junction kept 11 bases outside the gene matches. This CDR3 is 17 amino acids long. CDR1 is SEHNR, CDR2 FQNEAQ, per germline (reference sequence). CDR3 bases: TGTGCCAGCAGCCCACCCCCACGGACTAGCGACACAGATACGCAGTATTTT. It translates to CASSPPPRTSDTDTQYF.